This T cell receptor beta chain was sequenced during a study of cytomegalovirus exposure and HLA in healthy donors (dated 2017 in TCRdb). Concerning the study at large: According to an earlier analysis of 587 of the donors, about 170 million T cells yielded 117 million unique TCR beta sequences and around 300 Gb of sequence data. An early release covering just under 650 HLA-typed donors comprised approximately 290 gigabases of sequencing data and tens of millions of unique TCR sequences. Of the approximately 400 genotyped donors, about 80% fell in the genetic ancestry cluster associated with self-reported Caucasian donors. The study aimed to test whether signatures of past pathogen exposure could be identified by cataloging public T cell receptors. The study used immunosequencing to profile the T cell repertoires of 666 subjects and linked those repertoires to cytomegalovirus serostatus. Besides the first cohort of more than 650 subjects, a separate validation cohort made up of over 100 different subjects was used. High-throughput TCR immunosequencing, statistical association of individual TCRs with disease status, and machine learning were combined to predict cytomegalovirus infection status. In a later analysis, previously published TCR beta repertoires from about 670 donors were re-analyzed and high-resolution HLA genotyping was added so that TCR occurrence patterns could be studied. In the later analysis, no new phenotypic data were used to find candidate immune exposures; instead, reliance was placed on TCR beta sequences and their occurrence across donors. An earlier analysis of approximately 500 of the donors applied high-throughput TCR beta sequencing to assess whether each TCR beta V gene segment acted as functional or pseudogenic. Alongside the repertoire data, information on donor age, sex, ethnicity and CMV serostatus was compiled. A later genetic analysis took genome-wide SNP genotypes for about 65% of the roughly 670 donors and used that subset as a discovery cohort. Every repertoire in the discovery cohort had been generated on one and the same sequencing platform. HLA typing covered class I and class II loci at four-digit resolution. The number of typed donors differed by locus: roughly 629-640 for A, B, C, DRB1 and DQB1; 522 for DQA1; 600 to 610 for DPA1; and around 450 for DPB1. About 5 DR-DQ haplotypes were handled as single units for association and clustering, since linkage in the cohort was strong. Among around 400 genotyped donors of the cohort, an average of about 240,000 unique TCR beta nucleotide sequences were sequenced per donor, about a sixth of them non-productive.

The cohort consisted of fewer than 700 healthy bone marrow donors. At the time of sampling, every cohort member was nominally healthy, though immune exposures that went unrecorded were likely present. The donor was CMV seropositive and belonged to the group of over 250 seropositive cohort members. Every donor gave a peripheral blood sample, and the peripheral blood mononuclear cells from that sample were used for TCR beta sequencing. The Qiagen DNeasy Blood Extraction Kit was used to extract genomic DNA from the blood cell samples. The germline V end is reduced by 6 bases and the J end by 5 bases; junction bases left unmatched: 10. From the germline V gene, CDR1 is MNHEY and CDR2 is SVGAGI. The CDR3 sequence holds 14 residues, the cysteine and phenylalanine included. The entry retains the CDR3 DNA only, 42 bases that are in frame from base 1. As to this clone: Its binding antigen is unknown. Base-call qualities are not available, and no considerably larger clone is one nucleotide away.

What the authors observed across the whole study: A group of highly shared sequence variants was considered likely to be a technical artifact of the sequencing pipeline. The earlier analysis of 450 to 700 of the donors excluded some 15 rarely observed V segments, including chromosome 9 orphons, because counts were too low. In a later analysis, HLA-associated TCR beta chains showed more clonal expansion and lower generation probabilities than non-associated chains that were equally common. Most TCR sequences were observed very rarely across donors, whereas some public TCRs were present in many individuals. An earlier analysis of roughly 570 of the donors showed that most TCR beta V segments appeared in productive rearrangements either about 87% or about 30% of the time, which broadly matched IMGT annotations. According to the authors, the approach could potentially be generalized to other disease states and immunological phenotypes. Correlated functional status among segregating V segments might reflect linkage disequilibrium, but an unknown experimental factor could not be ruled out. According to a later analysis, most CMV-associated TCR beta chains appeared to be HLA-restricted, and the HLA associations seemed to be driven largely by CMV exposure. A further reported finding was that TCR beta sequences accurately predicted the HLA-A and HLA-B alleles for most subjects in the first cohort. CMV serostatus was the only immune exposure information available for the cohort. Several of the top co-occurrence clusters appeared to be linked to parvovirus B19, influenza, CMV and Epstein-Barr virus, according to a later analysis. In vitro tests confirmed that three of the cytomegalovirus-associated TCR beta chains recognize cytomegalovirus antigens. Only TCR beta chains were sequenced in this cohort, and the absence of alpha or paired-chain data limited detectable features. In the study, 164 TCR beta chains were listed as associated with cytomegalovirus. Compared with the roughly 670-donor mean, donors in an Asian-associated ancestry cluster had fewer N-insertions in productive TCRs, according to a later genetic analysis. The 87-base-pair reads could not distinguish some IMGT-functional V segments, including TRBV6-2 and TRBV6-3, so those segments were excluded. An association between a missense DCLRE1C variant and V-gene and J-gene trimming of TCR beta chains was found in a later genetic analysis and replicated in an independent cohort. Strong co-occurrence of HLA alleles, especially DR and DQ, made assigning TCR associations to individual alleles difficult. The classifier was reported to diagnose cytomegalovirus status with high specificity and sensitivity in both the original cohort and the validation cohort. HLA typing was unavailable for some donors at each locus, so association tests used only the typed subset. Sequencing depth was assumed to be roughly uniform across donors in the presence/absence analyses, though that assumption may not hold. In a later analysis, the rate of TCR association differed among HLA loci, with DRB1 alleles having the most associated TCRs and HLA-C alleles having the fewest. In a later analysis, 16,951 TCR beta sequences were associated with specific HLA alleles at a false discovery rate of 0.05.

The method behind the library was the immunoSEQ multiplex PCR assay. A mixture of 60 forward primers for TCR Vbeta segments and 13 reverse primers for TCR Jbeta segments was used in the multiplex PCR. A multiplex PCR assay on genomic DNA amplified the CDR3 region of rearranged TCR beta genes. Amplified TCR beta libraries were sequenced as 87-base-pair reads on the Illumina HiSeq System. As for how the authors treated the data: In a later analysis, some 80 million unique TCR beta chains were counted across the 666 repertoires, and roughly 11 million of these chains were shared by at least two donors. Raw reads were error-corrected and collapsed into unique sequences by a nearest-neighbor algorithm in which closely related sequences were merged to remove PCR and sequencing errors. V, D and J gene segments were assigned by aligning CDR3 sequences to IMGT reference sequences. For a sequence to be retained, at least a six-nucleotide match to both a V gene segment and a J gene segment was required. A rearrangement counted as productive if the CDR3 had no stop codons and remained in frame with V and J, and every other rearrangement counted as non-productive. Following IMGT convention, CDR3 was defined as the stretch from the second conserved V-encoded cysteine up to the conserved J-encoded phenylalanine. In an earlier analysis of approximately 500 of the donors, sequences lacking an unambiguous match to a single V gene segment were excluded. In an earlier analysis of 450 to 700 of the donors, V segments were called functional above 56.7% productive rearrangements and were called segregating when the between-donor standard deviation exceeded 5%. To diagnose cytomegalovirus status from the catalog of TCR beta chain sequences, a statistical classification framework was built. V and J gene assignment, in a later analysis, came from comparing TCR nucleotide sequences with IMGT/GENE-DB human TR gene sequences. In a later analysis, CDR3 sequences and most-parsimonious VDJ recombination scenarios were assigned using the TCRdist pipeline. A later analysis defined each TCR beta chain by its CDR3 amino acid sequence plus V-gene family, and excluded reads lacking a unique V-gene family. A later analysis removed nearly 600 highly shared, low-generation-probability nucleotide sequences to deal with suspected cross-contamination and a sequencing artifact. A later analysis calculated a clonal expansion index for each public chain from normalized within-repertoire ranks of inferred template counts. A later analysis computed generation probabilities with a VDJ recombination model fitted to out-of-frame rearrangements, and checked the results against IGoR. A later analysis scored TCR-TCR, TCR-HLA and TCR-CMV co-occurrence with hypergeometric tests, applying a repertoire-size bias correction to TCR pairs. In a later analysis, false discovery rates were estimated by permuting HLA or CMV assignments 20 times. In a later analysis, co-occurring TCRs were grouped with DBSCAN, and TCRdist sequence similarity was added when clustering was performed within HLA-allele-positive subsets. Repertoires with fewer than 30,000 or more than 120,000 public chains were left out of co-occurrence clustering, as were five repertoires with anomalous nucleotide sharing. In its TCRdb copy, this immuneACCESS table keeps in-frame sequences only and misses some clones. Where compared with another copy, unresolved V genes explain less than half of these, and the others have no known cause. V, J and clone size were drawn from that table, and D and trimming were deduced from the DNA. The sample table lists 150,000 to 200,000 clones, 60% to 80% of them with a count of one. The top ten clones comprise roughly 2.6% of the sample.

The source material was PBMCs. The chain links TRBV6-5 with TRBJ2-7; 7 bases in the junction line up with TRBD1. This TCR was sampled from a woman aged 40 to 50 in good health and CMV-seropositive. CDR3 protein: CASSKTGTVNEQYF. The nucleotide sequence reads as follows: TGTGCCAGCAGCAAGACAGGGACAGTCAACGAGCAGTACTTC.